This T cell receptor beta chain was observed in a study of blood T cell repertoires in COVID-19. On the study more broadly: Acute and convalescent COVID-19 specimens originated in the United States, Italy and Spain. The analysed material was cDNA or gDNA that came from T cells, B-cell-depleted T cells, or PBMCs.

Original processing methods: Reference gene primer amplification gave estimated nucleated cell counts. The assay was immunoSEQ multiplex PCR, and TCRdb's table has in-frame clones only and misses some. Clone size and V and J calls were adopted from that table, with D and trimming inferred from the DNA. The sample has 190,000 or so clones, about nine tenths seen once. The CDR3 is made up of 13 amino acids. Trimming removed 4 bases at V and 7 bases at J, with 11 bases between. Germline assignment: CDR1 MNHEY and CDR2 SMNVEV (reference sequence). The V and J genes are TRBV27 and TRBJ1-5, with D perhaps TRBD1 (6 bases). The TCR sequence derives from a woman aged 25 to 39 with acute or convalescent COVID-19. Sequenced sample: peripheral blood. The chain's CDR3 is CASSWVGGQPQHF. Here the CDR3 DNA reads TGTGCCAGCAGTTGGGTAGGGGGACAGCCCCAGCATTTT.